The 32 T cell receptor beta chains below were found in one sample sequenced in a study of radiotherapy plus CTLA-4 blockade in lung cancer. Using immunoSEQ multiplex PCR, the repertoire was profiled, and TCRdb retains in-frame clones only, with some absent. The table includes about 120,000 clones, more than 75% detected once. The sample was peripheral blood, taken from a patient treated with radiotherapy plus ipilimumab. These receptors all stem from a human donor with non-small cell lung cancer that progressed on radiotherapy plus ipilimumab. Some clones in this sample may be carry-over from other donors' samples.

A single count supports this clone. The CDR3 DNA is TGTGCCAGCAGTTTGGGACAGGTCTATGGCTACACCTTC. This codes for CASSLGQVYGYTF. The V and J genes are TRBV28 and TRBJ1-2; 8 bases are shared with TRBD1. CDR1 and CDR2 (germline): MDHEN, SYDVKM. V was clipped by 3 bases and J by 4 bases; unmatched bases: 1. The CDR3 extends over 13 amino acids.

Only a few counts were recorded for this clone. The rearrangement uses TRBV30 and TRBJ1-4; D not resolved. The V gene's germline CDR1 is GTSNPN and CDR2 SVGIG (reference sequence). The CDR3 is made up of 12 amino acids. V lost 2 bases to trimming and J lost 4 bases, with 5 bases between them. Here the CDR3 DNA reads TGTGCCTGGAGTCTACTTAATGAAAAACTGTTTTTT. It codes for CAWSLLNEKLFF.

The genes are TRBV28 and TRBJ1-2; D might be TRBD1 (5 bases). The germline gives CDR1 MDHEN, CDR2 SYDVKM. This CDR3 is 12 amino acids long. Trimming left V 7 bases short and J 8 bases short, with 14 bases between. The CDR3 spells CASMGTAWGYTF. As DNA, the CDR3 is TGTGCCAGCATGGGGACGGCGTGGGGCTACACCTTC.

The chain uses TRBV15 and TRBJ1-2, with D uncertain. Trimming pared 0 bases from V and 8 bases from J, leaving 19 bases between. CDR1 is LNHNV, CDR2 YYDKDF, per germline (reference sequence). CDR3 length: 16 residues. The CDR3 sequence is CATSREVNTLREGYTF. The CDR3 DNA reads TGTGCCACCAGCAGAGAAGTGAACACCCTAAGGGAGGGCTACACCTTC.

The chain combines TRBV5-4 with TRBJ2-7; D possibly corresponds to TRBD1 (5 bases). Germline lookup yields CDR1 SGHNT and CDR2 YYREEE (reference sequence). The CDR3 is 13 residues long. Trimming took off 2 bases at V and 2 bases at J, with 8 bases between the two ends. The CDR3 nucleotides are TGTGCCAGCAGCTTTCTGGGGCCCTACGAGCAGTACTTC. Protein product: CASSFLGPYEQYF.

The V gene is TRBV19, the J gene TRBJ2-2; D is undetermined. The V and J ends lost 9 bases and 9 bases respectively, with 8 bases between them. The CDR3 totals 10 residues. CDR1 is LNHDA and CDR2 is SQIVND in the germline V gene (reference sequence). The CDR3 loop reads CASGARELFF. The CDR3 DNA is TGTGCCAGCGGCGCACGGGAGCTGTTTTTT.

This clone appeared a single time. This sequence joins TRBV25-1 and TRBJ1-6, with D possibly TRBD1 on 5 matching bases. The CDR3 runs to 14 residues. V was pared by 5 bases and J by 8 bases, with 13 bases between. Germline V gene data show CDR1 as MGHDK and CDR2 as SYGVNS. The CDR3 loop is CASSLQGDYSPLHF. CDR3 DNA: TGTGCCAGCAGTCTGCAGGGCGATTATTCACCCCTCCACTTT.

The rearrangement joins TRBV5-1 to TRBJ2-2, with 7 bases aligning to TRBD1. V dropped 4 bases and J dropped 6; count of bases not matched to a gene: 6. Looked up from germline, CDR1 is SGHRS and CDR2 is YFSETQ. This CDR3 comprises 14 residues. The CDR3 reads CASSVNRGSGELFF. As DNA, the CDR3 is TGCGCCAGCAGCGTGAACAGGGGATCCGGGGAGCTGTTTTTT. The full variable domain, its missing parts supplied by reference TRBV5-1 and TRBJ2-2, is KAGVTQTPRYLIKTRGQQVTLSCSPISGHRSVSWYQQTPGQGLQFLFEYFSETQRNKGNFPGRFSGRQFSNSRSEMNVSTLELGDSALYLCASSVNRGSGELFFGEGSRLTVL.

V and J are TRBV10-3 and TRBJ2-5; D is tentatively TRBD1 or TRBD2 (6 bases each). The J call may be wrong; the DNA end is better matched by TRBJ2-7. Germline V gene lookup returns CDR1 ENHRY and CDR2 SYGVKD. The CDR3 has 16 amino acids. CDR3 residues: CAISARTTRGSYEQYF. In nucleotides, the CDR3 is TGTGCCATCAGCGCTCGGACTACCAGGGGTTCCTACGAGCAGTACTTC.

This chain joins TRBV5-6 and TRBJ2-6, with D uncertain. This CDR3 spans 16 amino acids. V was cut by 4 bases and J by 0 bases, with 11 bases left in between. Germline-derived CDR1 and CDR2 are SGHDT and YYEEEE. CDR3 in DNA: TGTGCCAGCAGCCCCGGGCCGGGCTCTGGGGCCAACGTCCTGACTTTC. This sequence encodes CASSPGPGSGANVLTF.

The genes are TRBV28 and TRBJ2-4; 9 bases line up with TRBD1. CDR1 and CDR2 (germline): MDHEN, SYDVKM. J was trimmed by 7 bases and V by 8 bases; bases with no gene match: 6. The CDR3 spans 13 residues. The CDR3 loop is CASSGTGLNIQYF. The CDR3 nucleotides are TGTGCCAGCTCCGGGACAGGGTTGAACATTCAGTACTTC.

The rearrangement uses TRBV2 and TRBJ2-3; D call uncertain. The CDR3 runs to 13 residues. The germline V and J ends were trimmed by 6 bases and 4 bases, with 11 bases remaining between them. Germline-derived CDR1 and CDR2 are SNHLY and FYNNEI. The CDR3 DNA is TGTGCCAGCAGCGAGCTTCGGTCAGATACGCAGTATTTT. Translation: CASSELRSDTQYF.

The chain joins TRBV11-2 to TRBJ2-7; D remains unclear. Germline-derived CDR1 and CDR2 are SGHAT and FQNNGV. Trimming took off 1 base at V and 6 bases at J, with 13 bases between the two ends. CDR3 length equals 14 residues. CDR3 sequence reads: CASSLARGYSEQYF. CDR3 bases: TGTGCCAGCAGCTTAGCCCGTGGGTATTCCGAGCAGTACTTC.

The chain has TRBV5-1 and TRBJ2-7, with 8 bases aligning to TRBD1. Trimming took 0 bases from V and 4 from J; bases not matched to a gene: 6. This CDR3 region has 15 residues. Looked up from germline, CDR1 is SGHRS and CDR2 is YFSETQ. The CDR3 reads CASSLALDRAYEQYF. The CDR3 DNA sequence: TGCGCCAGCAGCTTGGCCCTGGACAGGGCATACGAGCAGTACTTC.

The chain couples TRBV7-3 to TRBJ2-7; 9 bases are a match to TRBD2. Germline V CDR1 and CDR2: SGHTA, FQGTGA. The CDR3 loop spans 15 amino acids. V was clipped by 5 bases and J by 6 bases; unmatched bases: 11. CDR3 loop: CASSIRTSEVLEQYF. The CDR3 nucleotides are TGTGCCAGCAGCATCAGGACTAGCGAGGTTCTCGAGCAGTACTTC.

The chain joins TRBV5-4 to TRBJ2-5; D possibly corresponds to TRBD2 (6 bases). With 4 bases removed from V and 2 bases from J, the gap between germline ends came to 9 bases. The germline V gene encodes CDR1 SGHNT and CDR2 YYREEE (reference sequence). The CDR3 covers 13 residues. This chain's CDR3 is CASSGLSQETQYF. In DNA form, the CDR3 reads TGTGCCAGCAGCGGACTATCTCAAGAGACCCAGTACTTC.

The V and J genes are TRBV7-8 and TRBJ1-1; D is perhaps TRBD1 (5 bases). The CDR3 contains 13 residues. Germline loops: CDR1 SGHVS, CDR2 FQNEAQ. V was pared by 4 bases and J by 8 bases, with 14 bases between. The CDR3 nucleotides read TGTGCCAGCAGCTCCCGGAGGGGTGTCGAAGCTTTCTTT. Its protein product is CASSSRRGVEAFF. The full variable domain, completed using reference TRBV7-8 and TRBJ1-1, is GAGVSQSPRYKVAKRGQDVALRCDPISGHVSLFWYQQALGQGPEFLTYFQNEAQLDKSGLPSDRFFAERPEGSVSTLKIQRTQQEDSAVYLCASSSRRGVEAFFGQGTRLTVV.

The chain couples TRBV18 to TRBJ1-4; possibly TRBD1 for D (6 bases). V lost 0 bases and J lost 3, with 8 bases in between. Germline CDR1 KGHSH, CDR2 LQKENI. The CDR3 consists of 15 residues. The CDR3 bases are TGTGCCAGCTCACCACCGGCAGGGGCTAATGAAAAACTGTTTTTT. It specifies CASSPPAGANEKLFF.

The chain links TRBV5-4 to TRBJ2-2; 8 nucleotides match TRBD1. Germline trimming cut 5 bases from V and 0 bases from J; bases unmatched to any gene: 0. Germline V gene lookup returns CDR1 SGHNT and CDR2 YYREEE (reference sequence). The CDR3 contains 14 residues. CDR3 nucleotides: TGTGCCAGCAGACAGGGGGCGAACACCGGGGAGCTGTTTTTT. It is translated as CASRQGANTGELFF.

The chain is built from TRBV5-5 and TRBJ2-1; 8 bases match TRBD1. The CDR3 has 15 residues. Looked up from germline, CDR1 is SGHKS and CDR2 is YYEKEE (reference sequence). V was clipped by 4 bases and J by 2 bases; unmatched bases: 5. The CDR3: CASSLLTGAYNEQFF. The CDR3 region has the DNA TGTGCCAGCAGCCTTTTGACAGGGGCCTACAATGAGCAGTTCTTC.

This chain uses TRBV6-5 with TRBJ2-7; TRBD1 might be the D (5 bases). The CDR3 spans 14 residues. Per germline, CDR1 MNHEY and CDR2 SVGAGI. Trimming removed 8 bases from V and 3 bases from J, with 17 bases in between. The DNA for the CDR3 is TGTGCCAGCCAACGCTCGGGCAGGGACTACGAGCAGTACTTC. Translating gives CASQRSGRDYEQYF.

This clone was recorded only once. J is TRBJ1-5 and V is TRBV2; D gene uncertain. The germline gives CDR1 SNHLY, CDR2 FYNNEI. V lost 6 bases and J lost 0, with 12 bases in between. The CDR3 is made up of 15 amino acids. The CDR3 region is CASRRRLISNQPQHF. For the CDR3, the DNA is TGTGCCAGCAGACGAAGGCTGATTAGCAATCAGCCCCAGCATTTT.

The chain joins TRBV5-6 to TRBJ2-5; D gene unclear. This CDR3 is built from 11 residues. Germline V gene sequence: CDR1 SGHDT, CDR2 YYEEEE. Trimming took off 2 bases at V and 4 bases at J, with 3 bases between the two ends. CDR3 in amino acids: CASSLSETQYF. The CDR3 bases are TGTGCCAGCAGCTTATCAGAGACCCAGTACTTC.

The rearrangement links TRBV29-1 to TRBJ2-7; 10 bases are shared with TRBD1. V gave up 5 bases and J gave up 4 bases; unmatched junction bases: 8. CDR1 SQVTM and CDR2 ANQGSEA come from the germline V gene. There are 14 residues in the CDR3. In DNA, the CDR3 is TGCAGCGTTAAAAAGACAGGGGGCGAGTACGAGCAGTACTTC. Protein: CSVKKTGGEYEQYF.

This rearrangement joins TRBV18 to TRBJ1-2; D is unresolved. V lost 2 bases to trimming and J lost 4 bases, with 14 bases between them. The CDR3 totals 15 residues. CDR1 and CDR2 (germline): KGHSH, LQKENI. The CDR3 region has the DNA TGTGCCAGCTCACCAGGCGGTACCGACCCCTATGGCTACACCTTC. Its protein product is CASSPGGTDPYGYTF.

The V call is TRBV7-9, the J call TRBJ2-7, with 9 bases lining up with TRBD1. The CDR3 loop spans 14 amino acids. Germline values: CDR1 SEHNR, CDR2 FQNEAQ (reference sequence). V lost 5 bases and J lost 3; bases outside the gene matches: 5. CDR3 sequence (DNA): TGTGCCAGCAGCGAGGACAGGGGACACTACGAGCAGTACTTC. Its translation is CASSEDRGHYEQYF. The entire variable domain, with the rest obtained from reference TRBV7-9 and TRBJ2-7, is as follows: DTGVSQNPRHKITKRGQNVTFRCDPISEHNRLYWYRQTLGQGPEFLTYFQNEAQLEKSRLLSDRFSAERPKGSFSTLEIQRTEQGDSAMYLCASSEDRGHYEQYFGPGTRLTVT.

This clone was seen a few times. This chain uses TRBV5-6 with TRBJ2-7, with TRBD1 matching 9 bases. The V segment lost 4 bases and the J segment 11 bases; nucleotides outside the gene matches: 10. This CDR3 region has 13 residues. Germline values: CDR1 SGHDT, CDR2 YYEEEE. CDR3 sequence: CASSLGSRDREYF. CDR3 DNA sequence: TGTGCCAGCAGCCTAGGCTCAAGGGACAGGGAGTACTTC.

V is TRBV10-3 and J is TRBJ1-1; tentatively, D is TRBD1 (6 bases). CDR1 is ENHRY, CDR2 SYGVKD, per germline. The CDR3 has 14 residues. V was pared by 4 bases and J by 4 bases, with 13 bases between. The CDR3 here is CAISVQGGTTEAFF. The CDR3 region has the DNA TGTGCCATCAGTGTACAGGGTGGGACCACTGAAGCTTTCTTT.

This clone was detected only a few times. One junction end disagrees with the germline gene, perhaps due to a read error. The chain has TRBV7-7 and TRBJ2-7, with TRBD1 matching 7 bases. The CDR3 is made up of 15 amino acids. Germline V gives CDR1 SSHAT, CDR2 FNYEAQ (reference sequence). The CDR3 protein is CASSLGAGTDYEQYF. CDR3 DNA sequence: TGTGCTAGCAGCTTAGGGGCCGGGACAGACTACGAGCAGTACTTC.

The chain combines TRBV9 with TRBJ2-3; D remains unclear. The CDR3 consists of 14 residues. V was clipped by 4 bases and J by 2 bases, with 11 bases between them. CDR1 and CDR2 (germline): SGDLS, YYNGEE. DNA of the CDR3: TGTGCCAGCAGCCCATTAGGGTTCACAGATACGCAGTATTTT. It translates to CASSPLGFTDTQYF.

The chain couples TRBV5-4 to TRBJ2-7, with TRBD1 identical over 9 bases. The germline CDR1 and CDR2 sequences are SGHNT and YYREEE (reference sequence). This CDR3 has 15 residues. Trimming cost V 3 bases and J 0 bases; bases outside gene matches: 4. The CDR3 nucleotides read TGTGCCAGCAGCTCCCGACAGGGGGTCTCCTACGAGCAGTACTTC. Amino acids: CASSSRQGVSYEQYF.

The chain employs TRBV4-1 and TRBJ2-7; 10 positions match TRBD1. V shed 3 bases and J 0 bases; nucleotides not matched to a gene: 17. This CDR3 spans 20 amino acids. Germline loops: CDR1 MGHRA, CDR2 YSYEKL. CDR3 bases: TGCGCCAGCAGCCAGGACTTGACAGGGGGCCCGGTTATGGGCTCCTACGAGCAGTACTTC. Translated: CASSQDLTGGPVMGSYEQYF.